A selection of T cell receptor beta chains follows, all from one sample in a study of post-analysis software for immune sequencing data. TCRdb fed the PCR reads into MiXCR, producing one record per CDR3 protein. The profile shows about 380,000 distinct CDR3 sequences, less than 40% of them singletons. The sample consisted of blood. These receptors all come from a girl between 5 and 17 years old with multiple sclerosis. CDR3s include the opening cysteine and the closing phenylalanine or tryptophan. The order of the fields is CDR3 length, clone size, D gene, V gene, J gene, CDR3 protein, CDR3 DNA. D genes are given only for firm matches. The listing skips clone size in some rows; elsewhere it reads once, few, many or a size class.

12,NA,NA,TRBV29-1,TRBJ1-2,CSVSEVDYGYTF,TGCAGCGTCTCCGAAGTAGACTATGGCTACACCTTC
14,many,NA,TRBV5-5,TRBJ2-7,CASSTGGGNYEQYF,TGTGCCAGCAGCACCGGAGGGGGCAACTACGAGCAGTACTTC
12,NA,NA,TRBV29-1,TRBJ2-7,CSVELSEYEQYF,TGCAGCGTTGAGTTGTCGGAGTACGAGCAGTACTTC
14,few,NA,TRBV29-1,TRBJ2-2,CSARWAGDTGELFF,TGCAGCGCCCGATGGGCAGGTGACACCGGGGAGCTGTTTTTT
14,few,TRBD1,TRBV15,TRBJ2-5,CATSRRTGGETQYF,TGTGCCACCAGCAGGCGGACAGGGGGGGAGACCCAGTACTTC
13,few,TRBD1,TRBV5-5,TRBJ2-4,CASSLATGNIQYF,TGTGCCAGCAGCTTGGCGACAGGGAACATTCAGTACTTC
16,few,NA,TRBV11-1,TRBJ2-7,CASSFARDGFLYEQYF,TGTGCCAGCAGCTTTGCTCGGGACGGGTTCCTCTACGAGCAGTACTTC
13,few,NA,TRBV11-2,TRBJ2-5,CASSLRRGETQYF,TGTGCCAGCAGCTTACGGCGGGGAGAGACCCAGTACTTC
13,NA,NA,TRBV2,TRBJ1-6,CASSAGDNPPLHF,TGTGCCAGCAGTGCGGGAGACAATCCACCCCTCCACTTT
13,few,TRBD1,TRBV6-2/TRBV6-3,TRBJ1-1,CASSNTGGTEAFF,TGTGCCAGCAGTAACACAGGGGGCACTGAAGCTTTCTTT
14,NA,TRBD1,TRBV29-1,TRBJ2-4,CSATGGESKNIQYF,TGCAGCGCGACAGGGGGCGAGTCCAAAAACATTCAGTACTTC
11,NA,NA,TRBV6-6,TRBJ1-1,CASSYMGEAFF,TGTGCCAGCAGTTATATGGGTGAAGCTTTCTTT
13,few,TRBD1,TRBV29-1,TRBJ1-5,CSVGQGVDQPQHF,TGCAGCGTGGGACAGGGGGTGGATCAGCCCCAGCATTTT
15,NA,TRBD1,TRBV16,TRBJ2-7,CASSHPRGRSYEQYF,TGTGCCAGCAGCCATCCCAGGGGGCGATCCTACGAGCAGTACTTC
16,NA,NA,TRBV7-6,TRBJ2-3,CASSLHSLISTDTQYF,TGTGCCAGCAGCTTACACAGTCTCATTAGCACAGATACGCAGTATTTT
14,few,NA,TRBV10-3,TRBJ1-2,CAISEGSANYGYTF,TGTGCCATCAGTGAGGGCTCTGCTAACTATGGCTACACCTTC
16,NA,TRBD1,TRBV14,TRBJ2-5,CASNPNSWTGQETQYF,TGTGCCAGCAACCCAAACTCCTGGACAGGGCAAGAGACCCAGTACTTC
10,NA,NA,TRBV20-1,TRBJ1-2,CSVPDGGYTF,TGCAGTGTTCCGGACGGGGGCTACACCTTC
14,few,NA,TRBV5-6,TRBJ2-5,CASSLEFIGETQYF,TGTGCCAGCAGCTTGGAGTTCATAGGGGAGACCCAGTACTTC
15,many,TRBD2,TRBV7-2,TRBJ2-5,CASSLEAGGQETQYF,TGTGCCAGCAGCTTAGAAGCGGGGGGCCAAGAGACCCAGTACTTC
14,NA,NA,TRBV25-1,TRBJ1-2,CASRESGRTYGYTF,TGTGCCAGCAGGGAATCCGGGCGGACTTATGGCTACACCTTC
14,NA,NA,TRBV12-3/TRBV12-4,TRBJ2-3,CASSGQLGTDTQYF,TGTGCCAGCAGTGGCCAACTCGGCACAGATACGCAGTATTTT
15,few,NA,TRBV4-2,TRBJ2-7,CASSQADGSSYEQYF,TGTGCCAGCAGCCAAGCCGACGGCAGCTCCTACGAGCAGTACTTC
14,NA,TRBD1,TRBV7-2,TRBJ2-7,CASSWPDRDLEQYF,TGTGCCAGCAGCTGGCCGGACAGGGACCTCGAGCAGTACTTC
15,NA,TRBD2,TRBV20-1,TRBJ2-7,CSANGLAGELNEQYF,TGCAGTGCTAACGGACTAGCGGGGGAACTTAACGAGCAGTACTTC
16,once,NA,TRBV11-1,TRBJ2-7,CASRGQWGLSYNEQYF,TGTGCCAGCAGGGGACAATGGGGGCTCTCCTACAATGAGCAGTACTTC
16,NA,NA,TRBV5-1,TRBJ2-1,CASSVLALGSYNEQFF,TGCGCCAGCAGCGTGCTAGCTTTAGGCTCCTACAATGAGCAGTTCTTC
15,NA,TRBD1,TRBV27,TRBJ1-2,CASSIGQGQRYGYTF,TGTGCCAGCAGCATCGGACAGGGCCAACGCTATGGCTACACCTTC
16,many,TRBD1,TRBV12-3/TRBV12-4,TRBJ2-6,CASSLTGGSGANVLTF,TGTGCCAGCAGTTTAACAGGGGGCTCTGGGGCCAACGTCCTGACTTTC
11,NA,NA,TRBV13,TRBJ2-7,CASSRAYGQYF,TGTGCCAGCAGCCGGGCCTACGGGCAGTACTTC
15,NA,NA,TRBV5-1,TRBJ2-6,CASSRGSSGANVLTF,TGCGCCAGCAGCCGGGGCTCCTCTGGGGCCAACGTCCTGACTTTC
16,NA,NA,TRBV4-1,TRBJ1-1,CTSSQESLGGATEAFF,TGCACCAGCAGCCAAGAGTCCTTAGGGGGGGCTACTGAAGCTTTCTTT
14,NA,TRBD1,TRBV5-8,TRBJ2-7,CASSKGQGGNEQYF,TGTGCCAGCAGCAAGGGACAGGGAGGAAACGAGCAGTACTTC
13,NA,NA,TRBV5-1,TRBJ1-1,CASSPDYQEKAFF,TGCGCCAGCAGCCCGGACTATCAAGAAAAAGCTTTCTTT
14,many,NA,TRBV5-1,TRBJ2-5,CASNLGGNQETQYF,TGCGCCAGCAACTTGGGGGGAAACCAAGAGACCCAGTACTTC
15,NA,NA,TRBV27,TRBJ1-4,CASSHWGGTNEKLFF,TGTGCCAGCAGTCATTGGGGGGGAACTAATGAAAAACTGTTTTTT
15,once,TRBD2,TRBV5-1,TRBJ2-5,CASSLEAAPAGEQYF,TGCGCCAGCAGCTTAGAGGCGGCGCCAGCGGGGGAGCAGTACTTC
13,NA,NA,TRBV20-1,TRBJ2-5,CSARRAPQGTQYF,TGCAGTGCCCGTCGGGCCCCGCAAGGGACCCAGTACTTC
13,few,TRBD2,TRBV6-9,TRBJ2-5,CASGGGTQETQYF,TGTGCCAGCGGGGGGGGGACCCAAGAGACCCAGTACTTC
13,NA,NA,TRBV5-1,TRBJ2-1,CASSPEAAHEQFF,TGCGCCAGCAGCCCCGAGGCGGCGCATGAGCAGTTCTTC
14,NA,NA,TRBV6-2/TRBV6-3,TRBJ2-5,CASRHEGDGETQYF,TGTGCCAGCAGACACGAGGGAGATGGGGAGACCCAGTACTTC
14,NA,TRBD1,TRBV7-9,TRBJ2-7,CAGSKTGQAYEQYF,TGTGCCGGCAGCAAAACGGGACAGGCCTACGAGCAGTACTTC